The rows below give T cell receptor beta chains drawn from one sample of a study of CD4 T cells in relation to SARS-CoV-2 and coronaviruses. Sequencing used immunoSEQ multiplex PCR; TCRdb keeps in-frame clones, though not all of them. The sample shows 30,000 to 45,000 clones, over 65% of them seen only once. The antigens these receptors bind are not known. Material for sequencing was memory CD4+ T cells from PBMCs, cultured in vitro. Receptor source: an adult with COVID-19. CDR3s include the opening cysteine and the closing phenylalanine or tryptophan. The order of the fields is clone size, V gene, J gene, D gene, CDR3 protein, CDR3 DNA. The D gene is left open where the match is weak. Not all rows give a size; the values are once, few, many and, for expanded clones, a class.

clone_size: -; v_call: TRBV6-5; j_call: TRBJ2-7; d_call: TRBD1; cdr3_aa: CASRDRATYEQYF; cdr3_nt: TGTGCCAGCAGGGACAGGGCTACCTACGAGCAGTACTTC
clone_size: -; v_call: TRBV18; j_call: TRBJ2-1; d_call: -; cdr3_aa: CASSPRLGGNNEQFF; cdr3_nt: TGTGCCAGCTCACCAAGGCTAGGGGGAAACAATGAGCAGTTCTTC
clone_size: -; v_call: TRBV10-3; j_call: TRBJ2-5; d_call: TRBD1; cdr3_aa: CAISNGQGGMRETQYF; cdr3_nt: TGTGCCATCAGCAATGGACAGGGGGGGATGAGGGAGACCCAGTACTTC
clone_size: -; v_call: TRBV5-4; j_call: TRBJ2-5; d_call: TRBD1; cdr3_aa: CASSRDSKGEETQYF; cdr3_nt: TGTGCCAGCAGCCGGGACAGTAAGGGGGAGGAGACCCAGTACTTC
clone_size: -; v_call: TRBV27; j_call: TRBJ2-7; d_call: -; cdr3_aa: CASSLSNQGIYEQYF; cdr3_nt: TGTGCCAGCAGTTTATCAAACCAGGGGATCTACGAGCAGTACTTC
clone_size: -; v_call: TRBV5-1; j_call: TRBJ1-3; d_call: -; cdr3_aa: CASSLGPGNTIYF; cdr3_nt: TGCGCCAGCAGCTTGGGCCCCGGAAACACCATATATTTT
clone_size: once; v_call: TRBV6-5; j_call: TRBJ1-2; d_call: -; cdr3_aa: CASRSGVETGGYTF; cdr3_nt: TGTGCCAGCAGGTCCGGCGTGGAGACGGGAGGCTACACCTTC
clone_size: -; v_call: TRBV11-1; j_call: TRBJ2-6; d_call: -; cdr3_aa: CASSIASGANVLTF; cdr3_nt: TGTGCCAGCAGCATAGCTTCTGGGGCCAACGTCCTGACTTTC
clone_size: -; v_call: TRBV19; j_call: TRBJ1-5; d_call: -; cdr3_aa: CASSIIGSRQPQHF; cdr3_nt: TGTGCCAGTAGTATAATTGGATCTCGACAGCCCCAGCATTTT
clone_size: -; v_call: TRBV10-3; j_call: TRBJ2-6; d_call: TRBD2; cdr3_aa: CAISSMGTSGRTGANVLTF; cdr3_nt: TGTGCCATCAGTTCTATGGGGACTAGCGGGAGGACTGGGGCCAACGTCCTGACTTTC
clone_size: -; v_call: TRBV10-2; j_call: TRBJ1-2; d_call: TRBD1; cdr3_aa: CASSATGGNYGYTF; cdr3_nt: TGCGCCAGCAGTGCAACAGGGGGGAACTATGGCTACACCTTC
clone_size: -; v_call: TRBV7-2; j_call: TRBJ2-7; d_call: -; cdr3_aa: CASSLVDYTYEQYF; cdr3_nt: TGTGCCAGCAGCTTAGTGGACTATACCTACGAGCAGTACTTC
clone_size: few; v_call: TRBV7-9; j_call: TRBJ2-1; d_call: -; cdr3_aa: CASSFATDYNEQFF; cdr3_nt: TGTGCCAGCAGCTTCGCGACAGACTACAATGAGCAGTTCTTC
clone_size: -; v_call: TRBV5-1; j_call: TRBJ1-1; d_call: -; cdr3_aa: CASSFLQGRGTEAFF; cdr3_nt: TGCGCCAGCAGCTTTCTACAGGGCCGAGGGACTGAAGCTTTCTTT
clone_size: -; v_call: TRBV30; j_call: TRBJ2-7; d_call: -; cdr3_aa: CAWSGVRAGPYEQYF; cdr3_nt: TGTGCCTGGAGTGGAGTTCGAGCGGGTCCCTACGAGCAGTACTTC
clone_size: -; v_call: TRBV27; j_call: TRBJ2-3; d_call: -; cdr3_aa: CAICIFKGTALTDTQYF; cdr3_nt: TGTGCCATCTGTATATTTAAAGGAACAGCACTCACAGATACGCAGTATTTT
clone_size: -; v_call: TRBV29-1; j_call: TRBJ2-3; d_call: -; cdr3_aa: CSVNRVGGRTPGDTQYF; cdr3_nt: TGCAGCGTTAACAGGGTAGGCGGGCGTACCCCAGGGGATACGCAGTATTTT
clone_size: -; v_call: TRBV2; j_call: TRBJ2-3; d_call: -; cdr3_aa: CASSDRGLRTDTQYF; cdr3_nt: TGTGCCAGCAGTGACAGGGGATTGCGGACAGATACGCAGTATTTT
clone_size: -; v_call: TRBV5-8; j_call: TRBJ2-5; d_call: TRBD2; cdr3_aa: CASSPGLAGRIQETQYF; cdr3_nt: TGTGCCAGCAGCCCGGGACTAGCGGGACGAATCCAAGAGACCCAGTACTTC
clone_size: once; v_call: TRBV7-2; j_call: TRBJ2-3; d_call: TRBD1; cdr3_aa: CASSVDRGPDTQYF; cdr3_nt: TGTGCCAGCAGCGTGGATAGGGGGCCAGATACGCAGTATTTT
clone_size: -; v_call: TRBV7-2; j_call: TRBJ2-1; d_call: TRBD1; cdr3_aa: CASSLGTGLAYNEQFF; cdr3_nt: TGTGCCAGCAGCTTAGGGACAGGTCTTGCCTACAATGAGCAGTTCTTC
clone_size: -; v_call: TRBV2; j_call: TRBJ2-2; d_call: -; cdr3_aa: CASSGSGMMNTGELFF; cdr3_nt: TGTGCCAGCAGTGGCTCAGGGATGATGAACACCGGGGAGCTGTTTTTT
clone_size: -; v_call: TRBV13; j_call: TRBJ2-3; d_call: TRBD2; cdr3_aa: CASSFGLAGDTQYF; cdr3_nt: TGTGCCAGCAGCTTTGGACTAGCGGGAGATACGCAGTATTTT
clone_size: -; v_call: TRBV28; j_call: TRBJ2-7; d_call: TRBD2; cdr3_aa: CASSLLGGEYEQYF; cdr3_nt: TGTGCCAGCAGTTTGCTTGGGGGGGAGTACGAGCAGTACTTC
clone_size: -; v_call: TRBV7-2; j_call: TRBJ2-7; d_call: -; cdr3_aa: CASSLNSYEQYF; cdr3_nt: TGTGCCAGCAGCTTAAACTCCTACGAGCAGTACTTC
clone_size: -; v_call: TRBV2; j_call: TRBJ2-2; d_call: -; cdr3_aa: CASSELSGELFF; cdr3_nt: TGTGCCAGCAGTGAATTGTCCGGGGAGCTGTTTTTT
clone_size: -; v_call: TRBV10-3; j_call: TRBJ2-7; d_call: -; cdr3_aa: CAISESRTRQYF; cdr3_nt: TGTGCCATCAGTGAGTCGAGGACAAGGCAGTACTTC
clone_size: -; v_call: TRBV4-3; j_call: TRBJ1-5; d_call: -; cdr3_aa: CASSGQRNQPQHF; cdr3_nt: TGCGCCAGCAGCGGACAGAGAAATCAGCCCCAGCATTTT
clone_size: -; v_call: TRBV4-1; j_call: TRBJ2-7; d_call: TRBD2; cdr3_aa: CASSQESGLAGAYEQYF; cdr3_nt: TGCGCCAGCAGCCAAGAATCGGGACTAGCGGGAGCCTACGAGCAGTACTTC
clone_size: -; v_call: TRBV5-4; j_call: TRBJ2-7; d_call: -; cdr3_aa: CASSLKRNSYEQYF; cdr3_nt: TGTGCCAGCAGCTTGAAACGGAATTCCTACGAGCAGTACTTC
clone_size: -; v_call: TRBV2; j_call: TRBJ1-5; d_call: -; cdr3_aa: CASKAGLGQPQHF; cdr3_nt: TGTGCCTCCAAGGCGGGGCTAGGTCAGCCCCAGCATTTT